Listed below are T cell receptor beta chains from one sample, sequenced in a study of T-cell memory formation after mild COVID-19. Each CDR3 protein is one row after TCRdb ran MiXCR on the 5' RACE reads. The sample has approximately 560,000 distinct CDR3 sequences; about 18% are singletons. Sequencing input: PBMCs or a T cell subset sorted from them (not recorded which). These TCRs come from an adult woman who had mild COVID-19 (a few samples of this study predate the infection). Cell type and time point are not known. Both conserved end residues are part of each CDR3. D genes are given only for firm matches. A row's size may be missing; if present it is once, few, many or a size class.

size,V,D,J,DNA,CDR3
few,TRBV20-1,NA,TRBJ1-5,TGCAGTGCTCAGCGGCAGACACTTAGCAATCAGCCCCAGCATTTT,CSAQRQTLSNQPQHF
NA,TRBV18,NA,TRBJ1-5,TGTGCCAGCTCACCACCGTTGCAGGCGGGAAATCAGCCCCAGCATTTT,CASSPPLQAGNQPQHF
NA,TRBV6-2/TRBV6-3,NA,TRBJ2-7,TGTGCCAGCAGTTACGCCAGGTTCTACGAGCAGTACTTC,CASSYARFYEQYF
NA,TRBV10-3,NA,TRBJ1-2,TGTGCCACCGCGGGAGTCTACGGCTACACCTTC,CATAGVYGYTF
NA,TRBV12-3/TRBV12-4,TRBD1,TRBJ2-7,TGTGCCAGCAGTGGGGGACAGGGCAATTCCTACGAGCAGTACTTC,CASSGGQGNSYEQYF
NA,TRBV11-2,NA,TRBJ2-1,TGTGCCAGCCCTCCCCAGGGAGTTGCCTACAATGAGCAGTTCTTC,CASPPQGVAYNEQFF
many,TRBV7-7,TRBD1,TRBJ1-2,TGTGCCAGCAGCTTAGCGGACAGGGCCCTGAACTATGGCTACACCTTC,CASSLADRALNYGYTF
few,TRBV11-1,NA,TRBJ1-1,TGTGCCAGCAGCCCCTCCGGGACTGGAAACACTGAAGCTTTCTTT,CASSPSGTGNTEAFF
few,TRBV6-5,TRBD2,TRBJ2-7,TGTGCCAGCAGAAGGAGCGGGGTAAGCTCCTACGAGCAGTACTTC,CASRRSGVSSYEQYF
few,TRBV11-2,TRBD2,TRBJ2-5,TGTGCCAGCAGCGCCACTGGGACTAGCGGGGGATGGGAGACCCAGTACTTC,CASSATGTSGGWETQYF
NA,TRBV5-1,TRBD2,TRBJ2-1,TGCGCCAGCAGCGTTCGGGAGGGCCTATCGAATGAGCAGTTCTTC,CASSVREGLSNEQFF
NA,TRBV10-3,TRBD2,TRBJ2-1,TGTGCCATCAGTGGGTGGGAGGGGTATGAGCAGTTCTTC,CAISGWEGYEQFF
NA,TRBV18,NA,TRBJ1-3,TGTGCCAGCTCACCACCGTCTCGGGGGAGCTCTGGAAACACCATATATTTT,CASSPPSRGSSGNTIYF
few,TRBV7-9,TRBD1,TRBJ2-2,TGTGCCAGCAGAGAGAACAGGGGGCAGAGCACCGGGGAGCTGTTTTTT,CASRENRGQSTGELFF
NA,TRBV4-2,NA,TRBJ2-1,TGTGCCAGCAGCCAAGTTTTAGGGGGGGAAGCTGAGCAGTTCTTC,CASSQVLGGEAEQFF
NA,TRBV5-1,TRBD2,TRBJ2-5,TGCGCCAGCAGCCCCGCAGAACTAGCGGGGGGGCAAGAGACCCAGTACTTC,CASSPAELAGGQETQYF
few,TRBV12-3/TRBV12-4,NA,TRBJ2-2,TGTGCCAGCAGATCCATGGGTGGGGAGCTGTTTTTT,CASRSMGGELFF
NA,TRBV28,NA,TRBJ1-1,TGTGCCAGCAGGGAGGGGGGCACTGAAGCTTTCTTT,CASREGGTEAFF
few,TRBV6-2/TRBV6-3,NA,TRBJ2-7,TGTGCCAGCAACTTACGGCAGTCGCGGCGCTACGAGCAGTACTTC,CASNLRQSRRYEQYF
few,TRBV18,NA,TRBJ2-6,TGTGCCAGCTCACCAGATTTGGTCGGACAAATCTCTGGGGCCAACGTCCTGACTTTC,CASSPDLVGQISGANVLTF
NA,TRBV6-5,NA,TRBJ1-5,TGTGCCAGCAGTTACTCGTTGAGCTCCCGTCAGCCCCAGCATTTT,CASSYSLSSRQPQHF
many,TRBV29-1,TRBD1,TRBJ2-7,TGCAGCGTCCCCGGGACAGGGCGACGTGAGCAGTACTTC,CSVPGTGRREQYF
NA,TRBV27,TRBD1,TRBJ2-7,TGTGCCAGCAGCCCGGGACAGAGCACCACCTACGAGCAGTACTTC,CASSPGQSTTYEQYF
once,TRBV7-7,TRBD1,TRBJ2-2,TGTGCTACTCAGGGGGCCACCGGGGAGCTGTTTTTT,CATQGATGELFF
few,TRBV7-3,NA,TRBJ1-1,TGTGCCAGCAGCTTATACCCAGGGGAGGCTGAAGCTTTCTTT,CASSLYPGEAEAFF
NA,TRBV4-3,TRBD2,TRBJ2-5,TGCGCCAGCAGCCAGGAACTAGCGGGGGAGACCCAGTACTTC,CASSQELAGETQYF